The entry that follows covers one T cell receptor beta chain sequence. Its antigen remains unidentified. No much larger clone exists at a distance of one base, and base qualities are not known. This entry comes from a study of cytomegalovirus exposure and HLA in healthy donors listed by TCRdb under 2017. Study-level background: In an earlier analysis of approximately 500 of the donors, about 260 Gb of sequence data and 100 million or so unique TCR beta sequences from 180 million or so T cells were reported. Rather than using new phenotypic data, the later analysis identified candidate immune exposures from TCR beta sequences and from how often those sequences occurred across donors. Typing coverage varied by locus: roughly 629-630 donors for A, B, C, DRB1 and DQB1; about 520 for DQA1; around 610 for DPA1; fewer than 480 for DPB1. Every discovery cohort repertoire had been produced on one sequencing platform. The study combined high-throughput TCR immunosequencing, statistical association of individual TCRs with disease status, and machine learning to predict cytomegalovirus infection status. Donor age, sex, ethnicity and CMV serostatus were compiled together with the repertoire data. Across about 380 genotyped donors of the cohort, an average of roughly 250,000 unique TCR beta nucleotide sequences per donor were sequenced, and approximately 17% of those sequences were non-productive. In an earlier analysis of about 590 of the donors, high-throughput TCR beta sequencing was used to judge whether each TCR beta V gene segment behaved as functional or pseudogenic. HLA typing included class I and class II loci at four-digit resolution. Approximately 300 gigabases of sequencing data and roughly 90 million unique TCR sequences were included in an early release covering about 700 HLA-typed donors. The study was designed to test whether signatures of past pathogen exposure could be identified by cataloging public T cell receptors. In addition to the first cohort of 650 to 750 subjects, a separate validation cohort of approximately 120 different subjects was used. Genome-wide SNP genotypes for about 55% of the 666 donors were used in a later genetic analysis, which treated that subset as a discovery cohort. The study profiled the T cell repertoires of 550 to 700 subjects by immunosequencing and related them to cytomegalovirus serostatus. Five DR-DQ haplotypes were handled as single units for association and clustering, since linkage in the cohort was strong. Of the 300 to 500 genotyped donors, 70% to 90% were placed in the genetic ancestry cluster associated with self-reported Caucasian donors. A later analysis re-analyzed previously published TCR beta repertoires from about 600 donors and added high-resolution HLA genotyping to study TCR occurrence patterns. Overall study outcomes, separate from this receptor: Cytomegalovirus status was reported to be diagnosed by the classifier with high specificity and sensitivity in both the original and validation cohorts. Some IMGT-functional V segments, including TRBV6-2 and TRBV6-3, could not be told apart with the 87-base-pair reads, so those segments were excluded. A later analysis found that most CMV-associated TCR beta chains appeared HLA-restricted, with HLA associations seemingly driven largely by CMV exposure. The authors suggested that the approach could potentially be generalized to other disease states and immunological phenotypes. A further reported finding was that TCR beta sequences accurately predicted the HLA-A and HLA-B alleles for most subjects in the first cohort. For the cohort, immune exposure information was limited to CMV serostatus. Assigning TCR associations to individual alleles was difficult when HLA alleles, especially DR and DQ, strongly co-occurred. A later analysis found that HLA-associated TCR beta chains were more clonally expanded and had lower generation probabilities than equally common non-associated chains. According to a later genetic analysis, donors in an Asian-associated ancestry cluster had fewer N-insertions in productive TCRs than the approximately 670-donor mean. This cohort had only TCR beta chains sequenced, and the lack of alpha or paired-chain data limited which features could be detected. Presence/absence analyses assumed roughly uniform sequencing depth across donors, an assumption that may not hold. An earlier analysis of 450 to 750 of the donors showed that most TCR beta V segments appeared in productive rearrangements either about 87% or about 30% of the time, which broadly matched IMGT annotations. A group of highly shared sequence variants was considered likely to be a technical artifact of the sequencing pipeline. Most TCR sequences were seen in very few donors, while some public TCRs were found in many individuals. A later genetic analysis associated a missense DCLRE1C variant with V-gene and J-gene trimming of TCR beta chains, and an independent cohort replicated the association. In a later analysis, TCR association rates were found to vary across HLA loci, with the most associated TCRs seen for DRB1 alleles and the fewest for HLA-C alleles. Linkage disequilibrium might explain the correlated functional status among segregating V segments, but an unknown experimental factor could not be ruled out. A later analysis associated about 17,000 TCR beta sequences with specific HLA alleles at a false discovery rate of 0.05. A later analysis reported that several top co-occurrence clusters appeared linked to parvovirus B19, influenza, CMV and Epstein-Barr virus. Because counts were too low, 15 to 20 rarely observed V segments, including chromosome 9 orphons, were excluded from the earlier analysis of 500 to 700 of the donors. Because some donors lacked HLA typing at each locus, the association tests relied only on the typed subset. The study listed 164 TCR beta chains as associated with cytomegalovirus. Three of the identified cytomegalovirus-associated TCR beta chains were confirmed in vitro to be specific for cytomegalovirus antigens.

The cohort comprised around 700 healthy bone marrow donors. All cohort members were sampled while nominally healthy, although unrecorded immune exposures were likely present. The donor tested CMV seropositive, placing the donor among the approximately 310 seropositive members of the cohort. A peripheral blood sample was provided by each donor, and peripheral blood mononuclear cells were used for TCR beta sequencing. The Qiagen DNeasy Blood Extraction Kit was used to extract genomic DNA from the blood cell samples. CDR1 and CDR2 (SGHDT, YYEEEE) derive from the germline V gene. From V the trimming removes 2 bases and from J it removes 8 bases, while the gene matches leave 13 bases of the junction unaccounted for. The CDR3, from cysteine to phenylalanine, totals 16 residues. Only CDR3 DNA remains: 48 bases, in frame from the first base. Libraries came from the immunoSEQ multiplex PCR assay. For the multiplex PCR, a mixture combining 60 forward primers for TCR Vbeta segments and 13 reverse primers for TCR Jbeta segments was used. Amplification of the CDR3 region of rearranged TCR beta genes was performed with a multiplex PCR assay on genomic DNA. The amplified TCR beta libraries were sequenced on the Illumina HiSeq System as 87-base-pair reads. The authors' pipeline ran thus. A later analysis tallied around 82 million unique TCR beta chains across the 666 repertoires, and around 12 million of those chains were shared by two or more donors. To remove PCR and sequencing errors, raw reads were error-corrected and collapsed into unique sequences using a nearest-neighbor algorithm that merged closely related sequences. V, D and J gene segments were assigned by aligning CDR3 sequences to IMGT reference sequences. For a sequence to be retained, at least a six-nucleotide match to both a V gene segment and a J gene segment was required. Rearrangements were called productive when the CDR3 lacked stop codons and stayed in frame with V and J; all others were non-productive. Following IMGT convention, CDR3 was defined as the stretch from the second conserved V-encoded cysteine up to the conserved J-encoded phenylalanine. The earlier analysis of about 620 of the donors excluded sequences that lacked an unambiguous match to a single V gene segment. An earlier analysis of several hundred of the donors called V segments functional above 56.7% productive rearrangements and segregating when the between-donor standard deviation exceeded 5%. A statistical classification framework was developed to diagnose cytomegalovirus status using the catalog of TCR beta chain sequences. A later analysis assigned V and J genes by comparing TCR nucleotide sequences with IMGT/GENE-DB human TR gene sequences. The TCRdist pipeline was used in a later analysis to assign CDR3 sequences and most-parsimonious VDJ recombination scenarios. In a later analysis, each TCR beta chain was defined by its CDR3 amino acid sequence together with its V-gene family, and reads without a unique V-gene family were excluded. In a later analysis, nearly 600 highly shared, low-generation-probability nucleotide sequences were removed to address suspected cross-contamination and a sequencing artifact. A later analysis calculated a clonal expansion index for each public chain from normalized within-repertoire ranks of inferred template counts. In a later analysis, generation probabilities were computed with a VDJ recombination model fitted to out-of-frame rearrangements, and the resulting probabilities were checked against IGoR. In a later analysis, TCR-TCR, TCR-HLA and TCR-CMV co-occurrence was scored with hypergeometric tests, and a repertoire-size bias correction was applied to TCR pairs. In a later analysis, false discovery rates were estimated by permuting HLA or CMV assignments 20 times. In a later analysis, co-occurring TCRs were grouped using DBSCAN, with TCRdist sequence similarity added in when clustering inside HLA-allele-positive subsets. Repertoires with fewer than 30,000 or more than 120,000 public chains were left out of co-occurrence clustering, as were a handful of repertoires with anomalous nucleotide sharing. Drawn from immuneACCESS, this table holds only the in-frame rearrangements with V and J called that TCRdb kept. Clones are partly lost; checked studies trace under half to an unresolved V gene and leave the rest unexplained. The DNA was the basis for D and trimming; V, J and clone size are from that table. The sample table holds about 90,000 clones, of which over 65% were seen once. The ten largest make up approximately 20% of the sample.

The sequence was obtained from a man aged 25-45 years in good health and CMV-seropositive. Material for sequencing was PBMCs. Recombination connected TRBV5-6 to TRBJ1-2, and TRBD1 aligns with 9 junction nucleotides. The DNA is TGTGCCAGCAGCTTCGGGACAGGGTCGTCTTTTGAAGGCTACACCTTC. This sequence encodes CASSFGTGSSFEGYTF.